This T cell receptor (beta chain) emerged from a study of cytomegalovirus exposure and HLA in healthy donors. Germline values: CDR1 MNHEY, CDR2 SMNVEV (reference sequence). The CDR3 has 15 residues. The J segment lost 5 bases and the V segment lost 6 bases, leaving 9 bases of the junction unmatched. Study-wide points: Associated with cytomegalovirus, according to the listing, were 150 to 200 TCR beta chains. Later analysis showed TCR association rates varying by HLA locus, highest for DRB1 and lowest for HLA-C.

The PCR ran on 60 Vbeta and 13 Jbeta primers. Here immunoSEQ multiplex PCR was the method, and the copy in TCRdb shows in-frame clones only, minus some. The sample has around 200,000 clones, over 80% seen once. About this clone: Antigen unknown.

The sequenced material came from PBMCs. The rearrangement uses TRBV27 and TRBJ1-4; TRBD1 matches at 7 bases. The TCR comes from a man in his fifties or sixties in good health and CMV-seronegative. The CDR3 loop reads CASRSLRDSNEKLFF. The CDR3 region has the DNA TGTGCCAGCAGAAGCCTCCGGGACAGCAATGAAAAACTGTTTTTT.